A selection of T cell receptor beta chains follows, all from one sample in a study of post-analysis software for immune sequencing data. MiXCR was run by TCRdb on the PCR reads, yielding one entry per CDR3 protein. Here the sample spans about 500,000 distinct CDR3 sequences, roughly 45% being singletons. Sample: blood. The receptors were sampled from a girl aged 10 to 17 with multiple sclerosis. The CDR3 runs from the conserved cysteine through the conserved F or W. The size field is filled for only some rows; it gives once, few, many or a size class.

length | size | V | CDR3
17 | NA | TRBV20-1 | CSARDWLAGGHSYEQYF
16 | few | TRBV4-1 | CASSQDLYTDSYEQYF
14 | few | TRBV6-5 | CASIASRDQETQYF
14 | NA | TRBV27 | CASSLDRGLSEAFF
13 | NA | TRBV29-1 | CSVETGTIYEQYF
13 | NA | TRBV7-9 | CASSLGEGQPQHF
15 | many | TRBV5-1 | CASSPGTGVDYEQYF
12 | NA | TRBV24-1 | CATSVTHNEQFF
16 | once | TRBV28 | CASSFGEAVATDVLTF
13 | few | TRBV6-1 | CASSLTSLYEQYF
16 | NA | TRBV20-1 | CSARDNSGHLAYEQYF
15 | NA | TRBV27 | CASSSLGTVNYGYTF
13 | once | TRBV28 | CATALGRLETQYF
18 | few | TRBV14 | CASSQEVFNWVEGREQYF
16 | NA | TRBV12-3/TRBV12-4 | CASRLTGNNLNSPLHF
12 | few | TRBV29-1 | CSVCPGYNEQFF
13 | NA | TRBV7-2 | CASSFASNYGYTF
16 | NA | TRBV6-6 | CASSYVTANWNSPLHF
17 | few | TRBV6-1 | CASSLSPSSGNGNTIYF
15 | once | TRBV12-3/TRBV12-4 | CASSLSWAGDEKLFF
17 | NA | TRBV20-1 | CSARDRQGAISNQPQHF
13 | few | TRBV28 | CASSSGIRGGYTF
17 | NA | TRBV6-2/TRBV6-3 | CASSYLFTGRDKNIQYF
13 | NA | TRBV15 | CATRPSGSNEQFF
13 | NA | TRBV4-1 | CASSTETGDTRYF
13 | NA | TRBV28 | CASTTSGANVLTF
16 | NA | TRBV18 | CASSPPSGSSYNEQYF
13 | NA | TRBV19 | CASSMVRAETQYF
15 | NA | TRBV28 | CASSTIGDGDYGYTF
17 | NA | TRBV28 | CASSLVTFRRSSYEQFF
18 | once | TRBV4-1 | CASSQPGTGTGISYEQYF
13 | NA | TRBV7-9 | CASSSGYLGEQYF
14 | few | TRBV6-2/TRBV6-3 | CASSYVGLNTEAFF
14 | NA | TRBV7-9 | CASNRGAGANVLTF
15 | NA | TRBV4-2 | CASSQGTRAYNEQYF
14 | NA | TRBV12-3/TRBV12-4 | CATRHTTNTGELFF
13 | NA | TRBV29-1 | CSVKLELTDTQYF
13 | few | TRBV20-1 | CSGGDRGNTEAFF
15 | NA | TRBV12-3/TRBV12-4 | CASSLAPTGVGGYTF
14 | NA | TRBV5-6 | CASSLGQGPLEQYF
12 | NA | TRBV6-6 | CASSGRGTEAFF
15 | NA | TRBV4-1 | CASSQTGTGFYEQYF
15 | NA | TRBV6-1 | CASSRTSSPYNEQFF
15 | NA | TRBV7-9 | CASSLGLPGPSEQYF
16 | few | TRBV12-3/TRBV12-4 | CATLPPNQKLSDTQYF
16 | NA | TRBV6-2/TRBV6-3 | CASTTGLAVGYYEQYF
19 | once | TRBV7-9 | CASSLGLRRAGGASGELFF